This T cell receptor (beta chain) was observed in a study of human T cells and chemical hapten exposure. The overall study: Investigators sensitized roughly 2 cm by roughly 2 cm of upper inner arm skin with 2% DPC. Broader study findings: Patch test score tracked positively with PT1 expanded TCR counts. No alteration of TCRs above 1 in 1000 frequency was seen with DPC sensitization.

TCRdb reanalysed the RACE reads using MiXCR and keeps one entry per CDR3 protein. This sample carries 100,000 to 150,000 distinct CDR3 sequences, 10% to 12% of them seen once, and the ten largest clones take over 2%. The CDR3 contains 13 residues. The V gene lost 6 bases and the J gene lost 2 bases, with 10 bases spanning the gap. Germline CDR1 reads MNHEY; CDR2 reads SMNVEV (reference sequence). Time point reported: patch test 3, about 24 weeks after DPC sensitization. Documented treatment: therapeutic diphenylcyclopropenone sensitization with weekly scalp DPC. Whole blood that had not been fractionated was the source of extracted total RNA. On this clonotype: Its target is unknown.

Sequencing was performed on whole blood, taken in connection with sensitization to the hapten diphenylcyclopropenone (DPC). The origin of this receptor is a woman aged 50 to 60 with alopecia areata. Some clones in this sample may be carry-over from other donors' samples. The chain recombines TRBV27 with TRBJ2-5; D uncertain. DNA for the CDR3: TGTGCCAGCAGACCTACGATTCAAGAGACCCAGTACTTC. This encodes CASRPTIQETQYF.